This record looks at one T cell receptor beta chain sequence and its context. The antigen is not known. In germline, CDR1 is SGDLS, CDR2 YYNGEE. CDR3 size: 16 residues. V shed 0 bases, J shed 4 bases, and the junction held 2 bases outside the gene matches. The assay was immunoSEQ multiplex PCR, and TCRdb's table has in-frame clones only and misses some. The data hold about 94,000 clones, with over 85% observed a single time. The entry originates in a study of Tregs in tolerant kidney transplant recipients. Study as a whole: The nonmyeloablative bone marrow transplants came from related graft donors, with transient mixed chimerism. Study-wide points: The small number of patients limits these findings pending further validation.

The sample was CD4+ T cells from blood, taken before the transplant. The V and J genes are TRBV9 and TRBJ2-1, with 12 bases identical to TRBD2. The TCR was taken from a human donor who received a combined kidney and bone marrow transplant. CDR3 nucleotides: TGTGCCAGCAGCGTAGTGGGACTAGCGGGTTACAATGAGCAGTTCTTC. It encodes CASSVVGLAGYNEQFF.